The 5 T cell receptor beta chains listed next were all sequenced from one sample in a study of chemoradiotherapy in HPV16-positive cancers. Repertoires were generated with immunoSEQ multiplex PCR, while TCRdb's copy carries only in-frame clones and drops some. Of 30,000 to 50,000 clones listed, approximately 73% are singletons. The material sequenced was blood, taken from a patient who underwent chemoradiotherapy. The receptors here all came from a human donor with HPV-associated anogenital cancer.

The chain carries TRBV4-1 and TRBJ1-6; D call uncertain. V gave up 6 bases and J gave up 6 bases, with 6 bases separating them. Germline values: CDR1 MGHRA, CDR2 YSYEKL. The CDR3 contains 12 residues. The DNA for the CDR3 is TGCGCCAGCAGAGCTTCTAATTCACCCCTCCACTTT. This encodes CASRASNSPLHF.

This rearrangement joins TRBV29-1 to TRBJ1-6, with TRBD1 matching over 10 bases. Germline CDR1 and CDR2: SQVTM and ANQGSEA. After removal of 4 bases from V and 7 bases from J, the junction contained 7 bases not matched to a gene. This CDR3 spans 15 amino acids. CDR3 residues: CSVALGTGVNSPLHF. The CDR3 region has the DNA TGCAGCGTTGCCCTTGGGACAGGGGTAAATTCACCCCTCCACTTT.

The sample holds one count of this clone. The gene calls are TRBV2 and TRBJ1-2; 8 bases fit TRBD1. CDR3 length: 14 amino acids. J was trimmed by 0 bases and V by 5 bases; bases with no gene match: 2. CDR1 is SNHLY, CDR2 FYNNEI, per germline. The CDR3 DNA follows: TGTGCCAGCAGTCAACAGGGGGCTAACTATGGCTACACCTTC. This translates into CASSQQGANYGYTF.

The chain carries TRBV15 and TRBJ2-3, with D perhaps TRBD1 (6 bases). V lost 2 bases and J lost 4, with 16 bases in between. Per germline, CDR1 LNHNV and CDR2 YYDKDF (reference sequence). This CDR3 contains 16 residues. For the CDR3, the DNA is TGTGCCACCAGCAGATCACAGGGAGAGGGAGCAGATACGCAGTATTTT. It yields the protein CATSRSQGEGADTQYF. The full variable domain, completed using reference TRBV15 and TRBJ2-3, is DAMVIQNPRYQVTQFGKPVTLSCSQTLNHNVMYWYQQKSSQAPKLLFHYYDKDFNNEADTPDNFQSRRPNTSFCFLDIRSPGLGDTAMYLCATSRSQGEGADTQYFGPGTRLTVL.

This clone has just one count. The J gene is TRBJ2-7, the V gene TRBV6-1, with D perhaps matching TRBD2 (7 bases). Germline V gives CDR1 MNHNS, CDR2 SASEGT. Trimming removed 8 bases from V and 2 bases from J, with 16 bases in between. The CDR3 extends over 14 amino acids. This CDR3 reads CASRGRGGTYEQYF. The CDR3 region has the DNA TGTGCCAGCCGTGGGAGGGGGGGAACCTACGAGCAGTACTTC.